This T cell receptor beta chain stems from a study of blood T cell repertoires in COVID-19. Whole-study context: Acute and convalescent COVID-19 specimens originated in the United States, Italy and Spain. In each case, the material was cDNA or gDNA derived from T cells, B-cell-depleted T cells, or PBMCs.

Authors' processing steps: Reference gene primer amplification gave estimated nucleated cell counts. Clones were sequenced by immunoSEQ multiplex PCR, and TCRdb holds only the in-frame ones, with some missing. D and trimming come from the DNA, and the V and J calls and clone size come from that table. The sample has 310,000 or so clones; roughly 84% are singletons. Sequenced sample: peripheral blood. The receptor was derived from a man over 45 with active or convalescent COVID-19.

The CDR3 sequence is CASSIDRETQYF. CDR3 nucleotide sequence: TGTGCCAGCAGCATCGACAGGGAGACCCAGTACTTC. The chain employs TRBV5-4 and TRBJ2-5, with TRBD1 as a possible D gene (6 bases). Trimming pared 4 bases from V and 5 bases from J, leaving 9 bases between. The CDR3 is made up of 12 amino acids. CDR1 and CDR2 from the germline V gene are SGHNT and YYREEE (reference sequence).